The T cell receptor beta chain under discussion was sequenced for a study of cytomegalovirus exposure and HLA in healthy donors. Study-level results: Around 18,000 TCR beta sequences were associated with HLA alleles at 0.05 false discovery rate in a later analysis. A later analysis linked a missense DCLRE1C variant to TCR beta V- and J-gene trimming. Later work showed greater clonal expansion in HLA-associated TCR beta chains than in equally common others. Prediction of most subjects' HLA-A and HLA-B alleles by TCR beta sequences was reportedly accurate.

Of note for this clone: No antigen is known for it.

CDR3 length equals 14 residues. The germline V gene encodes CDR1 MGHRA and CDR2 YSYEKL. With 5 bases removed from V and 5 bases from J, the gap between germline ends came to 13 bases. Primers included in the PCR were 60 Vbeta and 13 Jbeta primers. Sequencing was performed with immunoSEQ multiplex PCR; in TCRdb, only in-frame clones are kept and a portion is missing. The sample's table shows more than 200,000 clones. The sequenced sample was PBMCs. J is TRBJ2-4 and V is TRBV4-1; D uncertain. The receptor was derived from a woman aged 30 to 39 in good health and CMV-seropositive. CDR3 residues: CASSVSESENIQYF. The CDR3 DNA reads TGCGCCAGCAGCGTGTCGGAGTCGGAAAACATTCAGTACTTC.